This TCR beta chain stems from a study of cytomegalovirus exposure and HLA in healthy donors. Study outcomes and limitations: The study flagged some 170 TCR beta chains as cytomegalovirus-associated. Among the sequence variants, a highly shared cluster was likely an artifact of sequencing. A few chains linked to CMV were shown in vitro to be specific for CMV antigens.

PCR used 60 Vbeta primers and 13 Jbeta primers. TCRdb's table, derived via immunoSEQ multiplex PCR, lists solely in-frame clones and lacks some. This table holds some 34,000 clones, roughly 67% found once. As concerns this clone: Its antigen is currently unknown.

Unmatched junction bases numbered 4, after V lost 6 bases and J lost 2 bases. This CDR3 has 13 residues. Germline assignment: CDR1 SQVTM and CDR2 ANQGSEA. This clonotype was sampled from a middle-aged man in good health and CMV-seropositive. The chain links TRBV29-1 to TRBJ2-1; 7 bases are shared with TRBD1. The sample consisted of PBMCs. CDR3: CSVGQDPYNEQFF. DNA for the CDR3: TGCAGCGTCGGACAGGACCCCTACAATGAGCAGTTCTTC.